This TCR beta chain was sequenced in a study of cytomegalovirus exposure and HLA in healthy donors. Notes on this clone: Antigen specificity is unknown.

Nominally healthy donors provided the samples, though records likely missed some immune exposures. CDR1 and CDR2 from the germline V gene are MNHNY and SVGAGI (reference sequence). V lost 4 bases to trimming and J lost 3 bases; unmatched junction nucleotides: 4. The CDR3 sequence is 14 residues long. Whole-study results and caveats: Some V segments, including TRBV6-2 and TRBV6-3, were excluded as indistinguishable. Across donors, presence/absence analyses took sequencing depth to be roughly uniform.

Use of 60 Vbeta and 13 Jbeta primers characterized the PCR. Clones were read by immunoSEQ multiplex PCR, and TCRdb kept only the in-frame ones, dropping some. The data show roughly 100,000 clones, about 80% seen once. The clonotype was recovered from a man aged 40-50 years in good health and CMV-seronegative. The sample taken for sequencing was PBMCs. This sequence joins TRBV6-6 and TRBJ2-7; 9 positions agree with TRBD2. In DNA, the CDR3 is TGTGCCAGCAGTTCGCGGGAGGGAGTCTACGAGCAGTACTTC. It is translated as CASSSREGVYEQYF.